The 2 T cell receptor beta chains below were found in one sample sequenced in a study of blood T cell repertoires in COVID-19. Sequencing was performed with immunoSEQ multiplex PCR; in TCRdb, only in-frame clones are kept and a portion is missing. This table holds 330,000 or so clones, over 85% found once. Material: peripheral blood. The receptors were gathered from a woman in her sixties with COVID-19, enrolled during active disease.

The CDR3 protein is CASSLGSGGLGAKNIQYF. CDR3 nucleotide sequence: TGTGCCAGCAGCTTAGGGTCGGGGGGGCTTGGAGCCAAAAACATTCAGTACTTC. The J gene is TRBJ2-4, the V gene TRBV7-9, with 8 bases fitting TRBD2. Trimming removed 1 base from V and 0 bases from J; junction bases left unmatched: 8. Germline CDR1 is SEHNR and CDR2 is FQNEAQ (reference sequence). The CDR3 sequence is 18 residues long.

The chain is built from TRBV11-2 and TRBJ1-2, with D maybe TRBD1 (5 bases). Per the germline V gene, CDR1 is SGHAT and CDR2 is FQNNGV. V gave up 3 bases and J gave up 6 bases, with 11 bases separating them. CDR3 size: 13 residues. CDR3 sequence reads: CASSLGLSHGYTF. The CDR3 nucleotides are TGTGCCAGCAGCTTGGGACTCTCCCATGGCTACACCTTC.